Presented here are 32 T cell receptor beta chains from one specimen sequenced in a study of T cells in Graves' hyperthyroidism and ophthalmopathy. Amplified TCR beta CDR3 regions came from RNA transcripts. First-round RT-PCR of the TCR CDR3 relied on the HTBI primer set. TCRdb re-called the multiplex PCR reads through MiXCR, storing one row per CDR3 protein. The sample gives 300,000 to 450,000 distinct CDR3 sequences, roughly 25% of which show up once; 73% is in the top ten. Sequenced: blood. The origin of the receptors is a man aged 45-60 years with Graves' hyperthyroidism.

This clonotype was seen at least ten times. This chain connects TRBV7-3 to TRBJ2-7; a weak D match, TRBD2 (6 bases). V gave up 5 bases and J gave up 6 bases, with 14 bases separating them. The CDR3 is 13 amino acids. CDR1 is SGHTA and CDR2 is FQGTGA in the germline V gene. CDR3 in DNA: TGTGCCAGCAGCCCGGGGGTGGCCCTCGAGCAGTACTTC. Translating it yields CASSPGVALEQYF.

This clonotype was detected many times. The gene calls are TRBV3-1 and TRBJ2-7; possible D gene TRBD2, 6 bases. This CDR3 is 15 amino acids long. Germline-derived CDR1 and CDR2 are LGHDT and YNNKEL (reference sequence). With 4 bases removed from V and 0 bases from J, the gap between germline ends came to 13 bases. CDR3 DNA: TGTGCCAGCAGCCCTCGGGACTGGTACTCCTACGAGCAGTACTTC. Translated, it gives CASSPRDWYSYEQYF.

This clonotype occurred a few times. V is TRBV3-1 and J is TRBJ2-7, with unresolved D. This CDR3 is 13 amino acids long. The V gene's germline CDR1 is LGHDT and CDR2 YNNKEL (reference sequence). V lost 1 base and J 6 bases, leaving 10 bases between the germline ends. As DNA, the CDR3 is TGTGCCAGCAGCCAAGTCGCAGGTGGCGAGCAGTACTTC. It encodes CASSQVAGGEQYF.

The chain combines TRBV5-1 with TRBJ2-3; D is perhaps TRBD2 (6 bases). The CDR3 runs to 15 residues. V lost 3 bases and J 3 bases, leaving 14 bases between the germline ends. CDR1 is SGHRS and CDR2 is YFSETQ in the germline V gene. The CDR3 sequence: CASSSGLQTTDTQYF. As DNA, the CDR3 is TGCGCCAGCAGCTCGGGACTCCAAACGACAGATACGCAGTATTTT.

The rearrangement links TRBV7-3 to TRBJ2-2, with 8 nucleotides matching TRBD2. This CDR3 comprises 15 residues. The V gene end was trimmed by 1 base and the J gene end by 4 bases; junction bases not matched to a gene: 2. Looked up from germline, CDR1 is SGHTA and CDR2 is FQGTGA. CDR3 in amino acids: CASSLRLASTGELFF. In nucleotides, the CDR3 is TGTGCCAGCAGCTTAAGACTAGCGTCCACCGGGGAGCTGTTTTTT.

This clonotype has only a few counts. The chain has TRBV28 and TRBJ1-5, with 9 bases lining up with TRBD1. The CDR3 length is 14 residues. Germline V gene data show CDR1 as MDHEN and CDR2 as SYDVKM. V was pared by 6 bases and J by 5 bases, with 5 bases of the junction left unmatched. In DNA form, the CDR3 reads TGTGCCAGCAGCCTCACAGGGGGCGATCAGCCCCAGCATTTT. Translation: CASSLTGGDQPQHF.

This clonotype was seen only a few times. V is TRBV6-5 and J is TRBJ2-7; 8 bases line up with TRBD1. This CDR3 is 16 amino acids long. Germline V gene sequence: CDR1 MNHEY, CDR2 SVGAGI. The V gene end was trimmed by 4 bases and the J gene end by 4 bases; junction bases not matched to a gene: 12. In DNA form, the CDR3 reads TGTGCCAGCAGTTCCGGACAGGGAGTATCAAGTTACGAGCAGTACTTC. Translating it yields CASSSGQGVSSYEQYF.

This CDR3 is CASSLEGTSGRGEQFF. The DNA for the CDR3 is TGTGCCAGCAGCTTAGAAGGGACTAGCGGGAGGGGGGAGCAGTTCTTC. The V and J genes are TRBV7-3 and TRBJ2-1; 16 bases line up with TRBD2. CDR1 and CDR2 from the germline V gene are SGHTA and FQGTGA. The V and J ends lost 2 bases and 10 bases, in that order; junction bases with no gene match: 5. CDR3 length equals 16 residues.

This clonotype has ten or more counts. This chain links TRBV6-2 or TRBV6-3 with TRBJ2-5; D ambiguous. The CDR3 loop spans 11 amino acids. Deletions cut 2 bases from V and 5 bases from J, with 3 bases between. Looked up from germline, CDR1 is MNHEY and CDR2 is SVGEGT. The CDR3 protein is CASSYEETQYF. The DNA of the CDR3 is TGTGCCAGCAGTTACGAGGAGACCCAGTACTTC.

In its sample, this clonotype was seen many times. This chain joins TRBV28 and TRBJ2-2; 12 bases agree with TRBD2. Germline CDR1 MDHEN, CDR2 SYDVKM. CDR3 length: 16 amino acids. After removal of 3 bases from V and 6 bases from J, the junction contained 5 bases not matched to a gene. CDR3 loop: CASSFSTSGRPGELFF. CDR3 nucleotide sequence: TGTGCCAGCAGTTTCTCCACTAGCGGGAGGCCCGGGGAGCTGTTTTTT.

About this clonotype: At one end the junction does not follow the germline gene, possibly because of a read error. V and J are TRBV12-3 or TRBV12-4 and TRBJ2-7; D is undetermined. The CDR3 runs 12 residues. In DNA, the CDR3 is TGTGCCAGCAGTCCCGACTCCTGCGAGCAGTACTTC. This encodes CASSPDSCEQYF.

The chain recombines TRBV18 with TRBJ2-1; D unresolved. Germline CDR1 is KGHSH and CDR2 is LQKENI. Trimming left V 3 bases short and J 0 bases short, with 18 bases between. This CDR3 is 18 amino acids long. The CDR3 region has the DNA TGTGCCAGCTCACCTTCATATATCCCGGAGAGCTCCTACAATGAGCAGTTCTTC. Translated: CASSPSYIPESSYNEQFF.

This clonotype came up a few times. This chain connects TRBV6-2 or TRBV6-3 to TRBJ1-5, with D unresolved. The CDR3 contains 13 residues. V was clipped by 2 bases and J by 7 bases, with 9 bases between them. The germline CDR1 and CDR2 sequences are MNHEY and SVGEGT. The CDR3 loop reads CASSYAGYQPQHF. The CDR3 bases are TGTGCCAGCAGTTACGCGGGGTACCAGCCCCAGCATTTT.

The rearrangement joins TRBV12-3 or TRBV12-4 to TRBJ1-1; D not certain. V was cut by 3 bases and J by 3 bases, with 5 bases left in between. The CDR3 totals 12 residues. CDR3 sequence reads: CASSFWDTEAFF. For the CDR3, the DNA is TGTGCCAGCAGTTTTTGGGACACTGAAGCTTTCTTT.

This clonotype has more than one count but fewer than ten. The chain combines TRBV2 with TRBJ1-1, with 12 bases that match TRBD1. V was pared by 5 bases and J by 7 bases, with 11 bases of the junction left unmatched. The CDR3 has 16 amino acids. Germline V gene sequence: CDR1 SNHLY, CDR2 FYNNEI. The CDR3 region has the DNA TGTGCCAGCAGTAAAGGGGAGGGACAGGGGGCCGGTGAAGCTTTCTTT. Protein: CASSKGEGQGAGEAFF.

The rearrangement links TRBV5-4 to TRBJ2-5, with 11 bases matching TRBD2. The CDR3 spans 16 residues. Germline V lookup: CDR1 SGHNT, CDR2 YYREEE (reference sequence). V lost 0 bases to trimming and J lost 6 bases; unmatched junction nucleotides: 7. The CDR3 here is CASSLEVAGGPKTQYF. The CDR3 coding sequence is TGTGCCAGCAGCTTGGAGGTAGCGGGAGGGCCGAAGACCCAGTACTTC.

The chain has TRBV20-1 and TRBJ1-1; no clear D gene. CDR3 size: 14 residues. Trimming cost V 0 bases and J 6 bases, with 14 bases left between them. From germline, CDR1 is DFQATT and CDR2 SNEGSKA (reference sequence). CDR3 DNA: TGCAGTGCTAGAGAAATATCGGATTTTGCTGAAGCTTTCTTT. Translating gives CSAREISDFAEAFF.

The chain has TRBV6-1 and TRBJ2-3; D is possibly TRBD2 (5 bases). Trimming pared 8 bases from V and 1 base from J, leaving 16 bases between. Germline assignment: CDR1 MNHNS and CDR2 SASEGT. This CDR3 has 15 residues. CDR3 DNA sequence: TGTGCCAGCTCGGAGGACGGAGAGGGCACAGATACGCAGTATTTT. This sequence encodes CASSEDGEGTDTQYF.

This clonotype showed up many times. This chain uses TRBV10-3 with TRBJ2-3; the match to TRBD2 covers 7 bases. This CDR3 has 16 amino acids. Germline V gives CDR1 ENHRY, CDR2 SYGVKD. With 3 bases clipped from V and 6 bases from J, the junction kept 12 bases outside the gene matches. CDR3 amino acids: CAISEGGLGPLDTQYF. CDR3 DNA sequence: TGTGCCATCAGTGAAGGTGGACTAGGACCTTTGGATACGCAGTATTTT.

This clonotype came up a few times. The chain combines TRBV3-1 with TRBJ2-7; D gene unclear. Trimming left V 3 bases short and J 0 bases short, with 15 bases between. The CDR3 spans 16 residues. CDR1 is LGHDT, CDR2 YNNKEL, per germline (reference sequence). Written as DNA, the CDR3 is TGTGCCAGCAGCCACGGATCGGTCCCTTTCTCCTACGAGCAGTACTTC. Translating it yields CASSHGSVPFSYEQYF.

This clonotype was recorded once. The chain has TRBV7-2 and TRBJ2-1; TRBD2 agrees at 11 bases. Looked up from germline, CDR1 is SGHTA and CDR2 is FQGNSA. The CDR3 length is 17 residues. Losses at the gene ends were 6 bases for V and 6 bases for J; bases not matched to a gene: 13. The CDR3 loop reads CASSYPLSGRAFNEQFF. The CDR3 DNA reads as TGTGCCAGCAGTTACCCCCTTAGCGGGAGGGCCTTCAATGAGCAGTTCTTC.

This clonotype was seen a single time. The gene calls are TRBV7-9 and TRBJ2-7; D is undetermined. Germline V gene lookup returns CDR1 SEHNR and CDR2 FQNEAQ (reference sequence). This CDR3 is 15 amino acids long. Trimming cost V 3 bases and J 2 bases, with 14 bases left between them. The CDR3 reads CASSFGSGSAYEQYF. The CDR3 DNA reads as TGTGCCAGCAGCTTTGGTTCTGGGTCCGCCTACGAGCAGTACTTC. Full variable domain (remainder filled in from reference TRBV7-9 and TRBJ2-7): DTGVSQNPRHKITKRGQNVTFRCDPISEHNRLYWYRQTLGQGPEFLTYFQNEAQLEKSRLLSDRFSAERPKGSFSTLEIQRTEQGDSAMYLCASSFGSGSAYEQYFGPGTRLTVT.

The sample holds a few counts of this clonotype. This CDR3 is CASRTNSGSGETQYF. The CDR3 nucleotides are TGTGCCAGCAGAACCAATAGCGGGAGTGGAGAGACCCAGTACTTC. The chain combines TRBV12-3 or TRBV12-4 with TRBJ2-5; 9 bases are a match to TRBD2. There are 15 residues in the CDR3. The ends lost 6 bases at V and 4 bases at J; junction bases unmatched: 9.

CDR3 bases: TGTGCCACCAGTGATCCCCGGGGGCAAGATACGCAGTATTTT. Translation: CATSDPRGQDTQYF. The chain is built from TRBV24-1 and TRBJ2-3; TRBD1 or TRBD2 may be the D gene (6 bases each). The CDR3 contains 14 residues. Germline V gives CDR1 KGHDR, CDR2 SFDVKD. Trimming stripped 3 bases from V and 5 bases from J, with 11 bases between.

The table lists this clonotype with many counts. This chain uses TRBV6-1 with TRBJ2-1, with D maybe TRBD1 (6 bases). Germline CDR1 and CDR2: MNHNS and SASEGT. Between the trimmed V and J ends, which lost 1 base and 2 bases, there was a span of 9 bases. The CDR3 runs to 15 residues. The CDR3 DNA reads TGTGCCAGCAGTGAAGAGGGACAAACCTACAATGAGCAGTTCTTC. Its protein is CASSEEGQTYNEQFF.

This clonotype was detected only a few times. This sequence joins TRBV7-2 and TRBJ2-3; no firm D call. Germline V gives CDR1 SGHTA, CDR2 FQGNSA. Trimming stripped 2 bases from V and 5 bases from J, with 17 bases between. This CDR3 region has 16 residues. For the CDR3, the DNA is TGTGCCAGCAGCTTAATAGGCTCCCTATCGGTAGATACGCAGTATTTT. Its protein product is CASSLIGSLSVDTQYF.

The V gene is TRBV10-3, the J gene TRBJ2-3; 8 positions agree with TRBD2. This CDR3 spans 15 amino acids. CDR1 ENHRY and CDR2 SYGVKD come from the germline V gene. With 8 bases clipped from V and 2 bases from J, the junction kept 9 bases outside the gene matches. CDR3 sequence: CAIASAGVDTDTQYF. The CDR3 coding sequence is TGTGCCATCGCCTCAGCGGGAGTTGACACAGATACGCAGTATTTT.

This clonotype has just a few counts. V is TRBV5-6 and J is TRBJ1-5; the D is unclear. Trimming took 4 bases from V and 5 from J, leaving 7 bases between them. The CDR3 consists of 12 residues. From germline, CDR1 is SGHDT and CDR2 YYEEEE. The CDR3 spells CASSIGDQPQHF. The CDR3 DNA reads as TGTGCCAGCAGCATTGGGGATCAGCCCCAGCATTTT.

This clonotype was detected ten times or more. V usage is TRBV7-8 and J usage is TRBJ2-3, with D possibly TRBD2 on 6 matching bases. In germline, CDR1 is SGHVS, CDR2 FQNEAQ. The CDR3 is 14 amino acids. The V and J ends lost 6 bases and 2 bases respectively, with 12 bases between them. The CDR3 nucleotides read TGTGCCAGCAGTTACGCGGGATTCACAGATACGCAGTATTTT. Protein: CASSYAGFTDTQYF.

The chain links TRBV7-8 to TRBJ1-2, with a weak D call TRBD1 (6 bases). Deletions cut 5 bases from V and 3 bases from J, with 16 bases between. The germline V gene has CDR1 SGHVS and CDR2 FQNEAQ. The CDR3 spans 15 residues. CDR3 residues: CASSPRRQVDYGYTF. The CDR3 coding sequence is TGTGCCAGCAGCCCTAGGAGACAGGTCGACTATGGCTACACCTTC.

Notes on this clonotype: This likely comes from a read error, as the CDR3 has no conserved phenylalanine or tryptophan at its end. The chain combines TRBV5-1 with TRBJ1-2; TRBD1 might be the D (5 bases). The CDR3 consists of 15 residues. The V end was cut by 1 base, the J end by 3 bases, with 13 bases between. CDR1 and CDR2 from the germline V gene are SGHRS and YFSETQ. Here the CDR3 reads CASSLMGQSDYGYTL. CDR3 DNA: TGCGCCAGCAGCTTGATGGGGCAATCTGACTATGGCTACACCCTC.

CDR3 sequence reads: CASRGRAYSNQPQHF. The CDR3 DNA sequence: TGTGCCAGTAGGGGCAGGGCATATAGCAATCAGCCCCAGCATTTT. The rearrangement links TRBV19 to TRBJ1-5; a weak D match, TRBD1 (5 bases). The CDR3 loop spans 15 amino acids. V lost 6 bases, J lost 0 bases, and 12 bases lay in between. CDR1 and CDR2 from the germline V gene are LNHDA and SQIVND (reference sequence).